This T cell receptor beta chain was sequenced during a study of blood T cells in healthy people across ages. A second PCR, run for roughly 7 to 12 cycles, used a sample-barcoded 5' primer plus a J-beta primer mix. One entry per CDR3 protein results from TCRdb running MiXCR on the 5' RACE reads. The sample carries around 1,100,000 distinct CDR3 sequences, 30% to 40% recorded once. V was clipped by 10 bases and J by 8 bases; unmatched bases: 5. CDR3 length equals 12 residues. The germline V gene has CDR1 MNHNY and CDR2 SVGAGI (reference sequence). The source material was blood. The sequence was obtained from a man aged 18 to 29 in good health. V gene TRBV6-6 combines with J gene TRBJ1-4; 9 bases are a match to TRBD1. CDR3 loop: CATTGTGEKLFF. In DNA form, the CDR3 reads TGTGCCACCACCGGGACAGGGGAAAAACTGTTTTTT.